This TCR beta chain stems from a study of cytomegalovirus exposure and HLA in healthy donors. Study background: Around 78 million unique TCR sequences came from HLA-typed donors in an early release. Study-wide findings and caveats: The study put about 180 TCR beta chains on its list as cytomegalovirus-associated.

This clone was seen once. Its target is not known. The germline V gene has CDR1 ENHRY and CDR2 SYGVKD. V shed 5 bases and J 3 bases; nucleotides not matched to a gene: 15. This CDR3 comprises 18 residues. Amplification used 60 Vbeta primers and 13 Jbeta primers. The repertoire was sequenced with immunoSEQ multiplex PCR; TCRdb's copy has only in-frame clones and lacks some. The repertoire includes 150,000 to 200,000 clones, around 70% of them detected once, and approximately 4.4% sits in the top ten. This TCR came from a man between 18 and 29 years old in good health and CMV-seropositive. The specimen sequenced was PBMCs. The chain is built from TRBV10-3 and TRBJ1-1; 10 bases map to TRBD1. The CDR3 spells CAISRNQGQGLRDTEAFF. The DNA of the CDR3 is TGTGCCATCAGTCGGAATCAGGGACAGGGGCTTCGGGACACTGAAGCTTTCTTT.